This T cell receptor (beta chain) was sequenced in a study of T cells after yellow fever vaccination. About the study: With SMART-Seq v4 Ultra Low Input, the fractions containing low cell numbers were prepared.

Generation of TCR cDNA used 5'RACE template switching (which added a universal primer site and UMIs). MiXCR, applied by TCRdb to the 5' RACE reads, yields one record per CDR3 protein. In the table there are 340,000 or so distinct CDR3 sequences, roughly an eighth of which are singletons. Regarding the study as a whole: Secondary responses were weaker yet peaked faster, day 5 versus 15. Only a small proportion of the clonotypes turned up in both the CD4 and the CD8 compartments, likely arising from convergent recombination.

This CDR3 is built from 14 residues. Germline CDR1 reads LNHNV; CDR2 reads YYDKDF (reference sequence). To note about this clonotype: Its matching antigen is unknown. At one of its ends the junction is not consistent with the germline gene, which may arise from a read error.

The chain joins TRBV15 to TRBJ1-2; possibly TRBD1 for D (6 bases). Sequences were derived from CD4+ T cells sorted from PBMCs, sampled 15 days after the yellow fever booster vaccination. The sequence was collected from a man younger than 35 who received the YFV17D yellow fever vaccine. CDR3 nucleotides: TGTGCCACCAGCAGAGATCGGGTCCCGGGGGGCTACACCTTT. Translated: CATSRDRVPGGYTF.